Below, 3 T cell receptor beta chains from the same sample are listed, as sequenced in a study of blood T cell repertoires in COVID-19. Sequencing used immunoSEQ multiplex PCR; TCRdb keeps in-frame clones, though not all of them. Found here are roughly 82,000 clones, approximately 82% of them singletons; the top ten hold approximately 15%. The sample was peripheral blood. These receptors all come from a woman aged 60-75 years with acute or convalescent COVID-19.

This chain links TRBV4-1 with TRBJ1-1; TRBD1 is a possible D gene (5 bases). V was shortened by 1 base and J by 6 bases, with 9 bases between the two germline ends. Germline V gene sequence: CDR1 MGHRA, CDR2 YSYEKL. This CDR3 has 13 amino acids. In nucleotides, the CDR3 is TGCGCCAGCAGCCAAGTCGGACACCCTGAAGCTTTCTTT. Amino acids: CASSQVGHPEAFF.

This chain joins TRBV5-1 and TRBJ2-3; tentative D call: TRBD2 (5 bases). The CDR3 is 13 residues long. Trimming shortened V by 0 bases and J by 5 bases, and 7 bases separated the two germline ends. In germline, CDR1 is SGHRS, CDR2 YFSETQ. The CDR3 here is CASSLEGGDTQYF. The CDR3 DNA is TGCGCCAGCAGCTTGGAAGGAGGAGATACGCAGTATTTT.

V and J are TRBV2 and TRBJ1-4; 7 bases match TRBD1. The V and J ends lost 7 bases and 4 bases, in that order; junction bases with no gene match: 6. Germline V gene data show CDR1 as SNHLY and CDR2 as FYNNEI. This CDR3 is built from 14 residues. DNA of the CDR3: TGTGCCAGCATGAGGGGGCGGGTTAATGAAAAACTGTTTTTT. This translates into CASMRGRVNEKLFF. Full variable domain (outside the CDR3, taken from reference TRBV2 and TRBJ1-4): EPEVTQTPSHQVTQMGQEVILRCVPISNHLYFYWYRQILGQKVEFLVSFYNNEISEKSEIFDDQFSVERPDGSNFTLKIRSTKLEDSAMYFCASMRGRVNEKLFFGSGTQLSVL.